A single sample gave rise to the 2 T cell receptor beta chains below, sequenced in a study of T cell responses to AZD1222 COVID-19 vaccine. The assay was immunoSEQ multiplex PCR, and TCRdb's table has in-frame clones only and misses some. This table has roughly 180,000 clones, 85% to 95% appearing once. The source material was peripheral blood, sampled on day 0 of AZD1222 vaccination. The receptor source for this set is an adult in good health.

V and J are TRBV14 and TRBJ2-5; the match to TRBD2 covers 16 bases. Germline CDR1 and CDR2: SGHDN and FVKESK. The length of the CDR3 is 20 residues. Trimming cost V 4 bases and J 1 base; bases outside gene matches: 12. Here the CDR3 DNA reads TGTGCCAGCAGCCCTCTCACCCTGGGACTAGCGGGAGGGCTCCAAGAGACCCAGTACTTC. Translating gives CASSPLTLGLAGGLQETQYF.

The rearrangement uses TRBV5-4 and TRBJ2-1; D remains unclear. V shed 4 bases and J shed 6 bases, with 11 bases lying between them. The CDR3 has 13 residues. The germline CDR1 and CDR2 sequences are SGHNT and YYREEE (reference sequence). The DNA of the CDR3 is TGTGCCAGCAGCCCCACTCCGGTCAATGAGCAGTTCTTC. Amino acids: CASSPTPVNEQFF.